A selection of T cell receptor beta chains follows, all from one sample in a study of cytomegalovirus exposure and HLA in healthy donors. Sequencing used immunoSEQ multiplex PCR; TCRdb keeps in-frame clones, though not all of them. In all, the sample yields 150,000 to 200,000 clones. The sequenced sample consisted of PBMCs. The receptor source for this set is a woman between 18 and 29 years old in good health and CMV-seropositive. Each CDR3 is given with its conserved first and last residue. A D gene is named only where the DNA matches it firmly.

>TRBV6-1|15|TRBD2|TRBJ2-7
CASRTIAGGPYEQYF
TGTGCCAGTCGGACCATAGCGGGAGGACCCTACGAGCAGTACTTC
>TRBV10-2|13|-|TRBJ1-1
CASNPGMNTEAFF
TGCGCCAGCAACCCGGGGATGAACACTGAAGCTTTCTTT
>TRBV7-3|15|-|TRBJ2-1
CASSPMYSRVSEQFF
TGTGCCAGCAGCCCTATGTATTCGCGCGTTAGTGAGCAGTTCTTC
>TRBV30|14|TRBD2|TRBJ2-5
CAWSVISGKETQYF
TGTGCCTGGAGTGTTATTAGCGGGAAAGAGACCCAGTACTTC
>TRBV5-4|12|-|TRBJ2-7
CASSLGLSEQYF
TGTGCCAGCAGCCTGGGACTGAGCGAGCAGTACTTC
>TRBV7-8|17|-|TRBJ2-5
CASSLVRVRGSGETQYF
TGTGCCAGCAGCTTAGTAAGGGTCAGGGGTTCGGGTGAGACCCAGTACTTC
>TRBV2|13|-|TRBJ1-1
CASSTGLNTEAFF
TGTGCCAGCAGTACAGGGCTGAACACTGAAGCTTTCTTT
>TRBV5-4|14|TRBD1|TRBJ1-2
CASSQQGLGYGYTF
TGTGCCAGCAGCCAACAGGGGTTAGGCTATGGCTACACCTTC
>TRBV4-2|15|TRBD1|TRBJ2-5
CASSQEWDRQETQYF
TGTGCCAGCAGCCAAGAGTGGGACAGACAAGAGACCCAGTACTTC
>TRBV13|19|TRBD2|TRBJ2-3
CASSLGLAGGIVPADTQYF
TGTGCCAGCAGCTTAGGACTAGCGGGGGGAATTGTACCGGCAGATACGCAGTATTTT
>TRBV27|18|TRBD2|TRBJ2-7
CASSSKTSGRALGHEQYF
TGTGCCAGCAGTTCCAAAACTAGCGGGAGGGCCCTCGGGCACGAGCAGTACTTC
>TRBV6-1|13|-|TRBJ1-2
CASSDPSTGGYTF
TGTGCCAGCAGCGATCCTTCCACAGGAGGCTACACCTTC
>TRBV7-6|15|-|TRBJ1-4
CASSLTGPPNEKLFF
TGTGCCAGCAGCTTAACAGGACCCCCTAATGAAAAACTGTTTTTT
>TRBV5-4|16|TRBD2|TRBJ2-3
CASSLELAGVTDTQYF
TGTGCCAGCAGCTTGGAGCTAGCGGGGGTCACAGATACGCAGTATTTT
>TRBV11-3|15|-|TRBJ2-1
CASSSPSTGEWKQFF
TGTGCCAGCAGCTCCCCTTCGACGGGGGAGTGGAAGCAGTTCTTC
>TRBV30|13|-|TRBJ1-5
CAWSSDFNQPQHF
TGTGCCTGGAGTTCAGATTTCAATCAGCCCCAGCATTTT
>TRBV6-5|11|-|TRBJ2-7
CASSSSREQYF
TGTGCCAGCAGCTCGTCGCGAGAGCAGTACTTC
>TRBV18|13|-|TRBJ1-2
CASSSDTGYGYTF
TGTGCCAGCTCATCGGATACAGGCTATGGCTACACCTTC
>TRBV27|15|-|TRBJ1-1
CASSLSSGLNTEAFF
TGTGCCAGCAGTTTATCCAGCGGGTTGAACACTGAAGCTTTCTTT
>TRBV7-6|13|-|TRBJ1-1
CASSLRQDAEAFF
TGTGCCAGCAGCTTACGCCAGGATGCTGAAGCTTTCTTT
>TRBV10-3|13|-|TRBJ1-1
CAIRETENTEAFF
TGTGCCATCAGGGAAACAGAGAACACTGAAGCTTTCTTT
>TRBV2|14|-|TRBJ2-3
CASSTGLNTDTQYF
TGTGCCAGTAGCACAGGGTTAAACACAGATACGCAGTATTTT
>TRBV15|15|TRBD1|TRBJ1-5
CATSIDRGANQPQHF
TGTGCCACCAGCATTGACAGGGGCGCCAATCAGCCCCAGCATTTT
>TRBV13|15|TRBD1|TRBJ2-7
CASSLVRQGAHEQYF
TGTGCCAGCAGCTTAGTTCGACAGGGGGCGCACGAGCAGTACTTC
>TRBV5-1|14|-|TRBJ1-3
CASSAGQPGNTIYF
TGCGCCAGCAGCGCAGGACAGCCTGGAAACACCATATATTTT
>TRBV27|15|TRBD2|TRBJ2-3
CASSHTSGVADTQYF
TGTGCCAGCAGCCATACTAGCGGGGTAGCAGATACGCAGTATTTT
>TRBV9|14|-|TRBJ1-5
CASSRDFGNQPQHF
TGTGCCAGCAGTCGGGATTTCGGGAATCAGCCCCAGCATTTT
>TRBV29-1|13|-|TRBJ2-2
CSVGRPNTGELFF
TGCAGCGTTGGCAGGCCGAACACCGGGGAGCTGTTTTTT
>TRBV25-1|16|-|TRBJ2-7
CASSMWGTGHSYEQYF
TGTGCCAGCAGTATGTGGGGGACTGGACATTCCTACGAGCAGTACTTC
>TRBV2|14|TRBD1|TRBJ1-3
CASSQGTGGNTIYF
TGTGCCAGCAGTCAAGGGACAGGGGGAAACACCATATATTTT
>TRBV19|14|-|TRBJ1-5
CASSPQQGDQPQHF
TGTGCCAGTAGTCCCCAGCAGGGCGATCAGCCCCAGCATTTT
>TRBV11-2|14|-|TRBJ2-1
CASSFDSSYNEQFF
TGTGCCAGCAGCTTCGATAGCTCCTACAATGAGCAGTTCTTC
>TRBV7-8|13|-|TRBJ2-1
CASSTLRYNEQFF
TGTGCCAGCAGTACGTTGCGGTACAATGAGCAGTTCTTC
>TRBV2|13|TRBD1|TRBJ2-7
CASRARGTSEQYF
TGTGCCAGCAGGGCCAGGGGGACGAGCGAGCAGTACTTC
>TRBV30|14|TRBD2|TRBJ2-7
CAWSVLSGGHEQYF
TGTGCCTGGAGTGTACTTTCGGGAGGTCACGAGCAGTACTTC
>TRBV29-1|14|TRBD2|TRBJ2-5
CSVVPGGTMETQYF
TGCAGCGTTGTGCCGGGAGGGACAATGGAGACCCAGTACTTC
>TRBV6-6|15|TRBD1|TRBJ1-1
CASSYPQTGTTEAFF
TGTGCCAGCAGTTACCCCCAGACAGGGACCACTGAAGCTTTCTTT
>TRBV14|15|-|TRBJ1-4
CASSEGARLNEKLFF
TGTGCCAGCAGCGAAGGGGCCAGGCTTAATGAAAAACTGTTTTTT
>TRBV6-5|13|-|TRBJ1-1
CASSYGQFTEAFF
TGTGCCAGCAGTTATGGACAGTTCACTGAAGCTTTCTTT
>TRBV10-3|14|-|TRBJ2-5
CAASEPGVQETQYF
TGTGCCGCTTCCGAACCGGGGGTGCAAGAGACCCAGTACTTC
>TRBV7-6|17|-|TRBJ2-7
CASSFVAGFGDGYEQYF
TGTGCCAGCAGCTTTGTTGCGGGATTTGGGGACGGTTACGAGCAGTACTTC
>TRBV20-1|10|-|TRBJ2-5
CSARQETQYF
TGCAGTGCTCGCCAAGAGACCCAGTACTTC
>TRBV10-3|16|TRBD2|TRBJ2-5
CAISGLTSGAAETQYF
TGTGCCATCAGTGGCCTGACTAGCGGGGCAGCGGAGACCCAGTACTTC
>TRBV9|16|TRBD1|TRBJ1-2
CASSAGGTGGIYGYTF
TGTGCCAGCAGCGCGGGCGGGACAGGGGGGATCTATGGCTACACCTTC
>TRBV29-1|13|-|TRBJ1-1
CSVRLVVDTEAFF
TGCAGCGTCAGACTGGTTGTGGACACTGAAGCTTTCTTT
>TRBV27|14|-|TRBJ1-4
CASRPDSLNEKLFF
TGTGCCAGCAGGCCCGACAGCCTTAATGAAAAACTGTTTTTT
>TRBV4-2|16|TRBD1|TRBJ1-2
CASSQEVGQGDYGYTF
TGTGCCAGCAGCCAAGAAGTGGGGCAGGGGGACTATGGCTACACCTTC
>TRBV2|13|-|TRBJ1-1
CASSKDRNTEAFF
TGTGCCAGCAGCAAGGACAGAAACACTGAAGCTTTCTTT
>TRBV7-3|13|TRBD2|TRBJ2-5
CASSRGGRETQYF
TGTGCCAGCAGCCGGGGGGGCCGCGAGACCCAGTACTTC
>TRBV11-3|16|TRBD1|TRBJ1-4
CASSSGQGPRYEKLFF
TGTGCCAGCAGCTCCGGACAGGGGCCAAGATATGAAAAACTGTTTTTT
>TRBV18|13|-|TRBJ1-6
CASSNQYNSPLHF
TGTGCCAGCTCGAATCAGTATAATTCACCCCTCCACTTT
>TRBV30|13|-|TRBJ1-2
CAWSVKGVNGYTF
TGTGCCTGGAGTGTAAAGGGGGTAAATGGCTACACCTTC
>TRBV2|12|TRBD1|TRBJ1-1
CASSLRGTEAFF
TGTGCCAGCAGCCTCAGGGGGACTGAAGCTTTCTTT
>TRBV30|14|-|TRBJ1-5
CAWSLDSRNQPRHF
TGTGCCTGGAGCCTGGACAGCCGCAATCAGCCCCGGCATTTT